This T cell receptor beta chain came from a study of OX40 agonist ivuxolimab in advanced cancers. General study results and limits: At 0.1-3.0 mg/kg, partial responders had clonal expansion among the lowest observed.

V gave up 5 bases and J gave up 0 bases, with 14 bases separating them. This CDR3 is built from 16 residues. The germline CDR1 and CDR2 sequences are SEHNR and FQNEAQ (reference sequence). About this clone itself: Its antigen remains unknown.

Only in-frame clones appear in the TCRdb table, and some are missing; sequencing was by immunoSEQ multiplex PCR. The table has around 75,000 clones, under 90% seen once; the top ten hold 2.5%. Sequences were derived from CD4+ or CD8+ T cells sorted from blood, sampled in a trial of the OX40 agonist ivuxolimab. The TCR comes from an adult with an advanced solid tumor such as melanoma, head and neck, liver or kidney cancer. The chain links TRBV7-9 to TRBJ1-3; D is unclear. CDR3 in amino acids: CASSPLAASSGNTIYF. The CDR3 region has the DNA TGTGCCAGCAGCCCCCTCGCGGCGAGCTCTGGAAACACCATATATTTT. The full variable domain, rest sourced from reference TRBV7-9 and TRBJ1-3, is DTGVSQNPRHKITKRGQNVTFRCDPISEHNRLYWYRQTLGQGPEFLTYFQNEAQLEKSRLLSDRFSAERPKGSFSTLEIQRTEQGDSAMYLCASSPLAASSGNTIYFGEGSWLTVV.